This TCR beta chain is from a study of cytomegalovirus exposure and HLA in healthy donors. This CDR3 is built from 15 residues. V was clipped by 0 bases and J by 9 bases; unmatched bases: 6. Germline lookup yields CDR1 MNHEY and CDR2 SVGAGI. A multiplex PCR was run with 60 Vbeta primers and 13 Jbeta primers. Data came from immunoSEQ multiplex PCR; TCRdb stores just in-frame clones and leaves some out. The table shows about 160,000 clones, with about four fifths occurring only once. Sequencing was carried out using PBMCs. This chain uses TRBV6-5 with TRBJ2-1; 9 bases agree with TRBD2. The receptor comes from a male donor in good health and CMV-seropositive. CDR3 protein: CASSYSSGRTSEQFF. In DNA form, the CDR3 reads TGTGCCAGCAGTTACTCCAGCGGGAGGACGTCTGAGCAGTTCTTC.